This T cell receptor (beta chain) was recovered during a study of blood T cell repertoires in COVID-19. For the study at large: The United States, Italy and Spain provided the acute and convalescent COVID-19 samples. Sources were T cells, B-cell-depleted T cells, or PBMCs; the material itself was cDNA or gDNA.

In Seattle, patients joined the study during active infection and were tracked longitudinally. Per the original methods: How many nucleated cells were present was estimated from reference gene primer amplification. The data were produced by immunoSEQ multiplex PCR, yet TCRdb's version contains in-frame clones alone and is incomplete. The V and J calls and clone size are taken from that table; D and trimming were inferred from the DNA. The table lists 200,000 to 300,000 clones, 75% to 85% of them singletons. Losses at the gene ends were 2 bases for V and 1 base for J; bases not matched to a gene: 14. The CDR3 runs to 19 residues. Germline-derived CDR1 and CDR2 are MGHRA and YSYEKL.

This clonotype was obtained from a woman of 80 years or more with COVID-19, enrolled during active disease. The chain is built from TRBV4-1 and TRBJ2-5, with 9 bases matching TRBD2. The sample comprised peripheral blood. The CDR3 reads CASSQLTSGRRPLQETQYF. DNA of the CDR3: TGCGCCAGCAGCCAACTAACTAGCGGGCGCCGCCCCCTCCAAGAGACCCAGTACTTC.